This is a list of T cell receptor beta chains from one sample in a study of early T cells in non-severe SARS-CoV-2 infection. TCRdb re-called the 5' RACE reads with MiXCR, one entry per CDR3 protein. This table has under 85,000 distinct CDR3 sequences, about an eighth appearing once. The sample consisted of whole blood. The receptors originated from an adult who was a healthcare worker with PCR-confirmed SARS-CoV-2 infection or an uninfected control (not recorded which). The CDR3 runs from the conserved cysteine through the conserved F or W. The order of the fields is V gene, clone size, J gene, D gene, CDR3 protein, CDR3 DNA. A D gene is named only where the DNA matches it firmly. Some rows mark clone size as missing; the rest say once, few, many or name a class of expanded clone.

v_call: TRBV30; clone_size: many; j_call: TRBJ2-3; d_call: NA; cdr3_aa: CAWSVWRVNADTQYF; cdr3_nt: TGTGCCTGGAGTGTATGGAGGGTTAACGCAGATACGCAGTATTTT
v_call: TRBV11-3; clone_size: NA; j_call: TRBJ2-7; d_call: NA; cdr3_aa: CAITTGPSPYEQYF; cdr3_nt: TGTGCCATTACTACCGGGCCCTCACCCTACGAGCAGTACTTC
v_call: TRBV30; clone_size: many; j_call: TRBJ2-3; d_call: NA; cdr3_aa: CAWRATGLLTDTQYF; cdr3_nt: TGTGCCTGGCGGGCGACCGGCCTGTTGACAGATACGCAGTATTTT
v_call: TRBV21-1; clone_size: few; j_call: TRBJ2-1; d_call: NA; cdr3_aa: CASNTRGTPYNEQFF; cdr3_nt: TGTGCCAGCAACACCAGGGGAACCCCTTACAATGAGCAGTTCTTC
v_call: TRBV18; clone_size: NA; j_call: TRBJ1-4; d_call: NA; cdr3_aa: CASSRRHRRIATNEKLFF; cdr3_nt: TGTGCCAGCTCACGCAGGCACCGAAGAATTGCAACTAATGAAAAACTGTTTTTT
v_call: TRBV7-9; clone_size: few; j_call: TRBJ2-3; d_call: TRBD2; cdr3_aa: CASSRGGGLSTDTQYF; cdr3_nt: TGTGCCAGCAGCCGGGGGGGAGGCCTTAGCACAGATACGCAGTATTTT
v_call: TRBV29-1; clone_size: NA; j_call: TRBJ1-1; d_call: NA; cdr3_aa: CSVEDPVLAFF; cdr3_nt: TGCAGCGTTGAAGATCCAGTTTTGGCTTTCTTT
v_call: TRBV3-1; clone_size: NA; j_call: TRBJ1-3; d_call: TRBD1; cdr3_aa: CASGEGAAGNTIYF; cdr3_nt: TGTGCCAGCGGCGAGGGGGCGGCTGGAAACACCATATATTTT
v_call: TRBV9; clone_size: NA; j_call: TRBJ2-1; d_call: NA; cdr3_aa: CASSPLSNEQFF; cdr3_nt: TGTGCCAGCAGCCCATTGAGCAATGAGCAGTTCTTC
v_call: TRBV10-1; clone_size: NA; j_call: TRBJ2-1; d_call: NA; cdr3_aa: CASSEGTAVDNEQFF; cdr3_nt: TGCGCCAGCAGCGAGGGGACCGCCGTGGACAATGAGCAGTTCTTC
v_call: TRBV29-1; clone_size: NA; j_call: TRBJ2-5; d_call: NA; cdr3_aa: CSGRGRLQETQYF; cdr3_nt: TGCAGCGGACGAGGAAGGCTTCAAGAGACCCAGTACTTC
v_call: TRBV15; clone_size: many; j_call: TRBJ1-5; d_call: TRBD1; cdr3_aa: CATSRRTGASSNQPQHF; cdr3_nt: TGTGCCACCAGCAGACGCACAGGGGCCTCCAGCAATCAGCCCCAGCATTTT
v_call: TRBV5-4; clone_size: NA; j_call: TRBJ2-7; d_call: NA; cdr3_aa: CASSLEGRSGEQYF; cdr3_nt: TGTGCCAGCAGCTTGGAGGGCAGGTCGGGCGAGCAGTACTTC
v_call: TRBV6-1; clone_size: many; j_call: TRBJ2-7; d_call: NA; cdr3_aa: CASREFGEQYF; cdr3_nt: TGTGCCAGCAGAGAATTTGGAGAGCAGTACTTC
v_call: TRBV5-1; clone_size: many; j_call: TRBJ1-4; d_call: TRBD1; cdr3_aa: CASSLDRGNNEKLFF; cdr3_nt: TGCGCCAGCAGCTTGGACAGGGGCAATAATGAAAAACTGTTTTTT
v_call: TRBV11-3; clone_size: many; j_call: TRBJ2-1; d_call: NA; cdr3_aa: CASSLIRDRGRLAGGNEQFF; cdr3_nt: TGTGCCAGCAGCTTGATCCGGGACAGGGGGCGACTAGCGGGAGGAAATGAGCAGTTCTTC
v_call: TRBV6-5; clone_size: NA; j_call: TRBJ1-1; d_call: TRBD1; cdr3_aa: CASRQPTGGYTEAFF; cdr3_nt: TGTGCCAGCAGGCAACCGACAGGGGGCTACACTGAAGCTTTCTTT
v_call: TRBV6-4; clone_size: NA; j_call: TRBJ1-6; d_call: NA; cdr3_aa: CASSERGIPYNSPLHF; cdr3_nt: TGTGCCAGCAGTGAAAGGGGAATCCCCTATAATTCACCCCTCCACTTT
v_call: TRBV6-6; clone_size: many; j_call: TRBJ1-5; d_call: NA; cdr3_aa: CASTDPNDQPQHF; cdr3_nt: TGTGCCAGCACCGACCCCAACGATCAGCCCCAGCATTTT
v_call: TRBV27; clone_size: NA; j_call: TRBJ2-7; d_call: TRBD2; cdr3_aa: CASSKLAGGGYEQYF; cdr3_nt: TGTGCCAGCAGTAAACTAGCGGGAGGGGGGTACGAGCAGTACTTC
v_call: TRBV7-8; clone_size: many; j_call: TRBJ2-1; d_call: TRBD1; cdr3_aa: CASSWWTGDNEQFF; cdr3_nt: TGTGCCAGCAGCTGGTGGACAGGGGACAATGAGCAGTTCTTC
v_call: TRBV9; clone_size: few; j_call: TRBJ2-1; d_call: NA; cdr3_aa: CASSSRVNNEQFF; cdr3_nt: TGTGCCAGCAGCTCTAGAGTCAACAATGAGCAGTTCTTC
v_call: TRBV2; clone_size: NA; j_call: TRBJ2-1; d_call: TRBD2; cdr3_aa: CASRASGGAYNEQFF; cdr3_nt: TGTGCCAGCAGGGCAAGCGGGGGGGCCTACAATGAGCAGTTCTTC
v_call: TRBV20-1; clone_size: few; j_call: TRBJ2-3; d_call: TRBD2; cdr3_aa: CSSLARGRGQYF; cdr3_nt: TGCAGTTCCCTTGCCCGGGGGAGGGGGCAGTATTTT
v_call: TRBV14; clone_size: many; j_call: TRBJ2-1; d_call: TRBD2; cdr3_aa: CASSRTSGGYSYNEQFF; cdr3_nt: TGTGCCAGCAGCCGGACTAGCGGGGGCTACTCCTACAATGAGCAGTTCTTC
v_call: TRBV2; clone_size: many; j_call: TRBJ2-7; d_call: NA; cdr3_aa: CASSESLRLEQYF; cdr3_nt: TGTGCCAGCAGTGAGAGCCTCCGACTCGAGCAGTACTTC
v_call: TRBV16; clone_size: few; j_call: TRBJ2-6; d_call: NA; cdr3_aa: CASSQSVGANVLTF; cdr3_nt: TGTGCCAGCAGCCAATCTGTTGGGGCCAACGTCCTGACTTTC
v_call: TRBV2; clone_size: NA; j_call: TRBJ2-2; d_call: TRBD1; cdr3_aa: CASSGDRGNTGELFF; cdr3_nt: TGTGCCAGCAGCGGGGACAGGGGGAACACCGGGGAGCTGTTTTTT
v_call: TRBV7-2; clone_size: many; j_call: TRBJ2-2; d_call: NA; cdr3_aa: CASSLGRLGIYTGELFF; cdr3_nt: TGTGCCAGCAGCTTAGGGCGTCTGGGAATTTATACCGGGGAGCTGTTTTTT
v_call: TRBV20-1; clone_size: NA; j_call: TRBJ2-3; d_call: NA; cdr3_aa: CSAREARRADTQYF; cdr3_nt: TGCAGTGCTAGAGAGGCTAGGAGGGCAGATACGCAGTATTTT
v_call: TRBV5-5; clone_size: few; j_call: TRBJ2-1; d_call: NA; cdr3_aa: CASSFVHNEQFF; cdr3_nt: TGTGCCAGCAGCTTTGTGCACAATGAGCAGTTCTTC
v_call: TRBV28; clone_size: NA; j_call: TRBJ2-3; d_call: NA; cdr3_aa: CASSPHVKDTQYF; cdr3_nt: TGTGCCAGCAGCCCGCACGTGAAAGATACGCAGTATTTT
v_call: TRBV20-1; clone_size: NA; j_call: TRBJ1-2; d_call: NA; cdr3_aa: CSARLQGDGYTF; cdr3_nt: TGCAGTGCTAGACTCCAGGGAGATGGCTACACCTTC
v_call: TRBV12-3/TRBV12-4; clone_size: many; j_call: TRBJ1-3; d_call: NA; cdr3_aa: CASSLGTGNTIYF; cdr3_nt: TGTGCCAGCAGTTTAGGGACCGGAAACACCATATATTTT
v_call: TRBV19; clone_size: many; j_call: TRBJ2-2; d_call: NA; cdr3_aa: CASRQVETGELFF; cdr3_nt: TGTGCCAGTCGTCAAGTGGAAACCGGGGAGCTGTTTTTT
v_call: TRBV30; clone_size: few; j_call: TRBJ2-1; d_call: NA; cdr3_aa: CAWSVYGSLVPDNEQFF; cdr3_nt: TGTGCCTGGAGTGTCTACGGGAGTTTGGTCCCCGACAATGAGCAGTTCTTC
v_call: TRBV6-1; clone_size: NA; j_call: TRBJ2-3; d_call: NA; cdr3_aa: CASSLAEGSTDTQYF; cdr3_nt: TGTGCCAGCTCCTTGGCGGAGGGGAGCACAGATACGCAGTATTTT
v_call: TRBV12-3/TRBV12-4; clone_size: few; j_call: TRBJ1-3; d_call: NA; cdr3_aa: CASRPYQFPTGNTIYF; cdr3_nt: TGTGCCAGCAGACCCTATCAGTTCCCAACTGGAAACACCATATATTTT
v_call: TRBV11-3; clone_size: few; j_call: TRBJ2-2; d_call: NA; cdr3_aa: CASSRKTGELFF; cdr3_nt: TGTGCCAGCAGCCGAAAAACCGGGGAGCTGTTTTTT
v_call: TRBV24-1; clone_size: few; j_call: TRBJ1-2; d_call: NA; cdr3_aa: CATNSGRDGYTF; cdr3_nt: TGTGCCACCAATTCGGGACGAGATGGCTACACCTTC
v_call: TRBV7-6; clone_size: few; j_call: TRBJ2-6; d_call: NA; cdr3_aa: CASSLSGSSGANVLTF; cdr3_nt: TGTGCCAGCAGCTTATCAGGGTCCTCTGGGGCCAACGTCCTGACTTTC
v_call: TRBV12-3/TRBV12-4; clone_size: many; j_call: TRBJ1-1; d_call: NA; cdr3_aa: CASSQGGGTEAFF; cdr3_nt: TGTGCCAGCAGTCAGGGAGGGGGCACTGAAGCTTTCTTT
v_call: TRBV20-1; clone_size: many; j_call: TRBJ2-7; d_call: NA; cdr3_aa: CSASYEQYF; cdr3_nt: TGCAGTGCCAGCTACGAGCAGTACTTC
v_call: TRBV14; clone_size: NA; j_call: TRBJ2-2; d_call: NA; cdr3_aa: CASRGLRTGELFF; cdr3_nt: TGTGCCAGCAGGGGTCTGAGAACCGGGGAGCTGTTTTTT
v_call: TRBV30; clone_size: many; j_call: TRBJ1-4; d_call: NA; cdr3_aa: CAYCGGEIEKLFF; cdr3_nt: TGTGCCTATTGCGGTGGTGAAATAGAAAAACTGTTTTTT
v_call: TRBV7-3; clone_size: NA; j_call: TRBJ2-3; d_call: TRBD2; cdr3_aa: CASSPLAGGADTQYF; cdr3_nt: TGTGCCAGCAGCCCACTAGCGGGTGGCGCAGATACGCAGTATTTT
v_call: TRBV11-3; clone_size: many; j_call: TRBJ1-1; d_call: NA; cdr3_aa: CASSYAGTMNTEAFF; cdr3_nt: TGTGCCAGCAGCTACGCCGGGACAATGAACACTGAAGCTTTCTTT
v_call: TRBV29-1; clone_size: NA; j_call: TRBJ1-1; d_call: NA; cdr3_aa: CSAHRDWDTEAFF; cdr3_nt: TGCAGCGCACACAGGGATTGGGACACTGAAGCTTTCTTT
v_call: TRBV7-9; clone_size: few; j_call: TRBJ1-4; d_call: NA; cdr3_aa: CASSLGTGKLFF; cdr3_nt: TGTGCCAGCAGCTTAGGGACGGGGAAACTGTTTTTT
v_call: TRBV14; clone_size: NA; j_call: TRBJ2-3; d_call: TRBD2; cdr3_aa: CASSIRLAGATDTQYF; cdr3_nt: TGTGCCAGCAGCATCCGACTAGCGGGGGCCACAGATACGCAGTATTTT
v_call: TRBV11-3; clone_size: many; j_call: TRBJ2-5; d_call: NA; cdr3_aa: CASSLDLSGRETQYF; cdr3_nt: TGTGCCAGCAGCTTAGATCTGTCTGGGAGAGAGACCCAGTACTTC
v_call: TRBV11-1; clone_size: many; j_call: TRBJ2-7; d_call: NA; cdr3_aa: CASSGNSLGAYEQYF; cdr3_nt: TGTGCCAGCAGCGGCAATTCACTAGGTGCTTACGAGCAGTACTTC